Listed here are 8 T cell receptor beta chains from one sample, sequenced in a study of technical replicates of blood from several donors. The data were produced by immunoSEQ multiplex PCR, yet TCRdb's version contains in-frame clones alone and is incomplete. Seen here are roughly 83,000 clones, about 92% observed once, and the top ten hold about 0.27%. Sequencing input: T cells isolated from PBMCs. The receptors come from a human donor in good health.

The chain uses TRBV29-1 and TRBJ2-3; 8 positions match TRBD2. V was clipped by 6 bases and J by 2 bases; unmatched bases: 7. CDR3 length: 14 residues. Germline V CDR1 and CDR2: SQVTM, ANQGSEA. CDR3 coding DNA: TGCAGCGTAATACTAGCGGTGAACACAGATACGCAGTATTTT. Protein sequence: CSVILAVNTDTQYF.

The chain links TRBV7-3 to TRBJ2-1; D gene unclear. V was trimmed by 6 bases and J by 5 bases, leaving 11 bases between them. Germline CDR1 reads SGHTA; CDR2 reads FQGTGA. The CDR3 covers 13 residues. The CDR3 is CASRSGTNNEQFF. In DNA form, the CDR3 reads TGTGCCAGCAGGTCGGGTACAAACAATGAGCAGTTCTTC.

The genes are TRBV5-1 and TRBJ1-3; 10 bases match TRBD1. The CDR3 is made up of 16 amino acids. The V gene's germline CDR1 is SGHRS and CDR2 YFSETQ. The V gene end was trimmed by 4 bases and the J gene end by 4 bases; junction bases not matched to a gene: 8. The CDR3 sequence: CASSLPGTGAGNTIYF. The CDR3 DNA follows: TGCGCCAGCAGCCTTCCCGGGACAGGGGCCGGAAACACCATATATTTT.

The rearrangement links TRBV19 to TRBJ2-4; 9 positions agree with TRBD2. This CDR3 has 16 amino acids. In germline, CDR1 is LNHDA, CDR2 SQIVND (reference sequence). V was pared by 5 bases and J by 5 bases, with 10 bases of the junction left unmatched. The CDR3 DNA reads TGTGCCAGTAGTGCGTCTAGCGGGATGAGGGAAAACATTCAGTACTTC. It translates to CASSASSGMRENIQYF.

The V and J genes are TRBV27 and TRBJ2-5; 9 nucleotides align to TRBD2. The J segment lost 4 bases and the V segment lost 3 bases, leaving 15 bases of the junction unmatched. There are 18 residues in the CDR3. CDR1 and CDR2 from the germline V gene are MNHEY and SMNVEV (reference sequence). As DNA, the CDR3 is TGTGCCAGCAGTTTCGGGCCAACCCATAGCGGGAGAGGAGAGACCCAGTACTTC. It codes for CASSFGPTHSGRGETQYF.

This clone was counted a few times. This chain connects TRBV7-6 to TRBJ1-1; D is ambiguous. CDR1 SGHVS and CDR2 FNYEAQ come from the germline V gene. This CDR3 is 16 amino acids long. The V gene lost 1 base and the J gene lost 4 bases, with 16 bases spanning the gap. The CDR3 spells CASSLGTGVLSTEAFF. Written as DNA, the CDR3 is TGTGCCAGCAGCTTAGGAACCGGAGTCCTGAGCACTGAAGCTTTCTTT.

V usage is TRBV7-2 and J usage is TRBJ1-1; D gene uncertain. The germline gives CDR1 SGHTA, CDR2 FQGNSA. The V and J ends lost 5 bases and 1 base respectively, with 11 bases between them. The CDR3 has 14 amino acids. CDR3 sequence reads: CASSRTARNTEAFF. As DNA, the CDR3 is TGTGCCAGCAGCCGCACCGCCAGGAACACTGAAGCTTTCTTT.

The gene calls are TRBV11-2 and TRBJ1-1; 10 bases fit TRBD1. Looked up from germline, CDR1 is SGHAT and CDR2 is FQNNGV. The J segment lost 2 bases and the V segment lost 4 bases, leaving 4 bases of the junction unmatched. This CDR3 has 15 amino acids. CDR3: CASSSWTGGNTEAFF. As DNA, the CDR3 is TGTGCCAGCAGCTCGTGGACAGGGGGTAACACTGAAGCTTTCTTT.